The 8 T cell receptor beta chains given below trace back to one sample, sequenced in a study of T cell changes during pregnancy in multiple sclerosis (dated by TCRdb to between 2018 and 2020). The method behind the library was the immunoSEQ multiplex PCR assay. Drawn from immuneACCESS, this table holds only the in-frame rearrangements with V and J called that TCRdb kept. Clones are partly lost; checked studies trace under half to an unresolved V gene and leave the rest unexplained. In this sample the table shows about 110,000 clones, around 93% of which occur a single time. Around 1.5% of the sample lies in the top ten. This specimen consisted of peripheral blood, obtained after pregnancy. The receptor source for this set is a female donor with multiple sclerosis, enrolled in a pregnancy study.

This chain connects TRBV19 to TRBJ1-1; TRBD1 agrees at 9 bases. CDR3 length equals 13 residues. The ends lost 8 bases at V and 2 bases at J; junction bases unmatched: 3. CDR1 and CDR2 (germline): LNHDA, SQIVND (reference sequence). CDR3 in DNA: TGTGCCAGTGGCACAGGGGGCAACACTGAAGCTTTCTTT. It specifies CASGTGGNTEAFF.

V and J are TRBV6-5 and TRBJ2-1, with a tentative D call TRBD1 (9 bases). CDR3 length: 14 residues. V lost 5 bases, J lost 8 bases, and 16 bases lay in between. The germline CDR1 and CDR2 sequences are MNHEY and SVGAGI. CDR3 nucleotide sequence: TGTGCCAGCAGTCACAGGGGGCGGGGGGATGAGCAGTTCTTC. This encodes CASSHRGRGDEQFF.

V gene TRBV7-8 combines with J gene TRBJ2-1, with D possibly matching TRBD2 (6 bases). Looked up from germline, CDR1 is SGHVS and CDR2 is FQNEAQ. V shed 5 bases and J shed 9 bases, with 11 bases lying between them. This CDR3 region has 12 residues. CDR3 loop: CASSPAGSEQFF. The CDR3 bases are TGTGCCAGCAGCCCGGCGGGGAGTGAGCAGTTCTTC.

This clone has only a few counts. The chain joins TRBV30 to TRBJ1-1, with D possibly being TRBD1 (6 bases). V was cut by 5 bases and J by 5 bases, with 15 bases left in between. The CDR3 is 13 residues long. Germline V gene data show CDR1 as GTSNPN and CDR2 as SVGIG (reference sequence). The CDR3 sequence is CAWESGDGTEAFF. The CDR3 DNA reads TGTGCCTGGGAGTCAGGGGATGGTACTGAAGCTTTCTTT.

The chain combines TRBV9 with TRBJ2-2, with 7 positions matching TRBD2. J gave up 0 bases and V 5 bases, and 10 bases lay outside the gene matches. This CDR3 has 17 amino acids. CDR1 is SGDLS and CDR2 is YYNGEE in the germline V gene. This CDR3 is CASSQSGAQANTGELFF. The CDR3 DNA is TGTGCCAGCAGTCAGAGCGGGGCGCAGGCGAACACCGGGGAGCTGTTTTTT.

The rearrangement uses TRBV14 and TRBJ1-1, with D maybe TRBD1 (6 bases). This CDR3 region has 15 residues. Germline V gene sequence: CDR1 SGHDN, CDR2 FVKESK. The V gene lost 4 bases and the J gene lost 0 bases, with 12 bases spanning the gap. The CDR3 region has the DNA TGTGCCAGCAGCCCCTTCCAGGGGTTGAACACTGAAGCTTTCTTT. Translating gives CASSPFQGLNTEAFF.

The chain links TRBV10-2 to TRBJ2-3, with a weak D call TRBD1 (5 bases). Germline V gene data show CDR1 as WSHSY and CDR2 as SAAADI. The CDR3 extends over 13 amino acids. V lost 2 bases, J lost 2 bases, and 5 bases lay in between. CDR3 DNA: TGCGCCAGCAGTGAGGGACACACAGATACGCAGTATTTT. It specifies CASSEGHTDTQYF.

The rearrangement uses TRBV29-1 and TRBJ2-5; 11 bases agree with TRBD2. Trimming cost V 6 bases and J 5 bases; bases outside gene matches: 8. CDR1 is SQVTM and CDR2 is ANQGSEA in the germline V gene. CDR3 length: 14 amino acids. CDR3 sequence: CSVTGSGRGETQYF. The CDR3 nucleotides are TGCAGCGTCACCGGTAGCGGGAGGGGGGAGACCCAGTACTTC.